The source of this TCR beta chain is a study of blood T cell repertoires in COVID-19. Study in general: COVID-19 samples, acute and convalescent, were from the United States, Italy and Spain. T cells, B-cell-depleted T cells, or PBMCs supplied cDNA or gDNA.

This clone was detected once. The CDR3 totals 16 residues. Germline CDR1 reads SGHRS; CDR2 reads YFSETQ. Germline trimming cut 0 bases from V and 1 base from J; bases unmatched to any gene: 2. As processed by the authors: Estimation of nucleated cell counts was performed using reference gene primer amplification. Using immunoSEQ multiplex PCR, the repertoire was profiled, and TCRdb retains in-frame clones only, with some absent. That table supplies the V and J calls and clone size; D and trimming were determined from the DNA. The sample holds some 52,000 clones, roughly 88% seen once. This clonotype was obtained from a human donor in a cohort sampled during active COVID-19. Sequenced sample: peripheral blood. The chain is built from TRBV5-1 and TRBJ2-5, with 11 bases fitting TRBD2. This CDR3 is CASSLGLAGPQETQYF. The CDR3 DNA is TGCGCCAGCAGCTTGGGACTAGCGGGACCCCAAGAGACCCAGTACTTC. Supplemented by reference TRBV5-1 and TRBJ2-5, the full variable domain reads KAGVTQTPRYLIKTRGQQVTLSCSPISGHRSVSWYQQTPGQGLQFLFEYFSETQRNKGNFPGRFSGRQFSNSRSEMNVSTLELGDSALYLCASSLGLAGPQETQYFGPGTRLLVL.